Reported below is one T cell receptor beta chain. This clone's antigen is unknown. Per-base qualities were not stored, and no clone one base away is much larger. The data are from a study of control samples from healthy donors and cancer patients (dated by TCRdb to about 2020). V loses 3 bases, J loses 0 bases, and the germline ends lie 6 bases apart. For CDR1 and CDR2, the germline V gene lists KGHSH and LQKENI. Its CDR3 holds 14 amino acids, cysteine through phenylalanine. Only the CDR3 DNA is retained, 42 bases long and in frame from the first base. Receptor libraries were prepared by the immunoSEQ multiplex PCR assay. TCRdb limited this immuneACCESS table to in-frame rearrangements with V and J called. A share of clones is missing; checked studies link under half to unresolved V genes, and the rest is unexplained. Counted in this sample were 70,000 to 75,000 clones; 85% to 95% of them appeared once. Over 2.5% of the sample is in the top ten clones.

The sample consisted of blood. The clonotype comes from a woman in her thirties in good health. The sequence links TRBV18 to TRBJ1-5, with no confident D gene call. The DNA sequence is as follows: TGTGCCAGCTCACCCAAGGATAGCAATCAGCCCCAGCATTTT. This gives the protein CASSPKDSNQPQHF.